This T cell receptor (beta chain) was captured by sequencing in a study of blood T cell repertoires in COVID-19. Study at large: Acute-phase and convalescent COVID-19 samples originated in the United States, Italy and Spain. The cDNA or gDNA used as material had been derived from T cells, B-cell-depleted T cells, or PBMCs.

Patients at the Seattle site were enrolled during active infection and followed longitudinally. The V and J ends lost 5 bases and 4 bases, in that order; junction bases with no gene match: 8. This CDR3 has 16 amino acids. Germline V gives CDR1 SGHTA, CDR2 FQGTGA. In the authors' methods: For nucleated cells, counts were estimated from reference gene primer amplification. Generated by immunoSEQ multiplex PCR, the TCRdb table keeps only in-frame clones and is missing some. That table gives V, J and clone size, and the DNA gave D and trimming. The sample holds approximately 160,000 clones, approximately 85% seen once.

Sequencing was carried out using peripheral blood. The source of this sequence is a woman aged 55-75 years with COVID-19, enrolled during active disease. This rearrangement joins TRBV7-3 to TRBJ2-3, with TRBD2 matching over 11 bases. CDR3 amino acids: CASSLSGGAGSDTQYF. Written as DNA, the CDR3 is TGTGCCAGCAGCCTTAGCGGGGGGGCAGGGTCAGATACGCAGTATTTT. Based on the CDR3 plus reference TRBV7-3 and TRBJ2-3, the full variable domain is GAGVSQTPSNKVTEKGKYVELRCDPISGHTALYWYRQSLGQGPEFLIYFQGTGAADDSGLPNDRFFAVRPEGSVSTLKIQRTERGDSAVYLCASSLSGGAGSDTQYFGPGTRLTVL.